Sequencing of this TCR beta chain was carried out in a study of PD-1 blockade in mismatch repair-deficient tumors. Background on the study: All were previously treated, progressing patients with about 12 mismatch repair-deficient cancer types.

Germline V gene lookup returns CDR1 SGHAT and CDR2 FQNNGV. The length of the CDR3 is 13 residues. Between the trimmed V and J ends, which lost 5 bases and 6 bases, there was a span of 14 bases. TCRs were sequenced from three patients responding to pembrolizumab. TCRdb keeps only in-frame clones here, not all; method: immunoSEQ multiplex PCR. The sample carries tens of thousands of clones, roughly four fifths recorded once. This TCR was sampled from an adult with mismatch repair-deficient cancer. The rearrangement joins TRBV11-2 to TRBJ2-7, with D uncertain. The sequencing used peripheral blood, collected 2 weeks after starting pembrolizumab. CDR3 residues: CASSPAWGAEQYF. The CDR3 nucleotides read TGTGCCAGCAGCCCTGCGTGGGGTGCCGAGCAGTACTTC.